What follows are 20 T cell receptor beta chains derived from one specimen sequenced in a study of T cell repertoires in cytomegalovirus infection. These receptors' antigens are unknown. Via MiXCR, TCRdb re-called the reads, giving one row per CDR3 protein. This sample has roughly 920,000 distinct CDR3 sequences; less than 40% occur once, and the top ten carry 11% to 15%. The source was cultured CD8+ T cells from PBMCs, collected from culture after CMV antigen stimulation. These receptors originate from a human donor in good health (CMV status not recorded). Some clones in this sample may be carry-over from other donors' samples.

In this sample, this clonotype turned up many times. The rearrangement joins TRBV6-1 to TRBJ2-3; possibly TRBD2 for D (6 bases). CDR1 and CDR2 from the germline V gene are MNHNS and SASEGT. V was cut by 0 bases and J by 1 base, with 8 bases left in between. The CDR3 contains 15 residues. The CDR3 reads CASSEAPGGTDTQYF. CDR3 in DNA: TGTGCCAGCAGTGAAGCACCGGGGGGCACAGATACGCAGTATTTT.

The chain uses TRBV12-3 or TRBV12-4 and TRBJ2-3, with 9 bases lining up with TRBD2. This CDR3 spans 18 amino acids. V trimming: 5 bases; J trimming: 0 bases; junction bases outside the gene matches: 12. The CDR3 is CASSIMRLAVSSTDTQYF. For the CDR3, the DNA is TGTGCCAGCAGTATAATGAGACTAGCGGTTTCTAGCACAGATACGCAGTATTTT.

The chain uses TRBV6-6 and TRBJ1-1; D is undetermined. This CDR3 region has 13 residues. The germline V and J ends were trimmed by 5 bases and 3 bases, with 10 bases remaining between them. Germline CDR1 and CDR2: MNHNY and SVGAGI (reference sequence). CDR3 in amino acids: CASSRLGDTEAFF. The CDR3 nucleotides read TGTGCCAGCAGTCGACTTGGGGACACTGAAGCTTTCTTT.

In its sample, this clonotype was seen a few times. V is TRBV7-9 and J is TRBJ2-1; no clear D gene. CDR3 size: 14 residues. V was shortened by 1 base and J by 1 base, with 5 bases between the two germline ends. Per germline, CDR1 SEHNR and CDR2 FQNEAQ (reference sequence). The CDR3 loop is CASSLGHSYNEQFF. CDR3 nucleotide sequence: TGTGCCAGCAGCTTAGGTCATTCCTACAATGAGCAGTTCTTC. The full variable domain, with the rest looked up from reference TRBV7-9 and TRBJ2-1, is DTGVSQNPRHKITKRGQNVTFRCDPISEHNRLYWYRQTLGQGPEFLTYFQNEAQLEKSRLLSDRFSAERPKGSFSTLEIQRTEQGDSAMYLCASSLGHSYNEQFFGPGTRLTVL.

This sequence joins TRBV4-3 and TRBJ2-3; tentatively, D is TRBD2 (5 bases). This CDR3 comprises 17 residues. Germline-derived CDR1 and CDR2 are LGHNA and YSLEER. The germline V and J ends were trimmed by 0 bases and 5 bases, with 18 bases remaining between them. The CDR3 DNA follows: TGCGCCAGCAGCCAAGATCGGGCAGACCTAGCTTTAGATACGCAGTATTTT. Translating it yields CASSQDRADLALDTQYF.

Concerning this clonotype itself: Likely a read error: the CDR3 ends without its conserved phenylalanine or tryptophan. The genes are TRBV19 and TRBJ2-3; D is possibly TRBD2 (6 bases). The CDR3 contains 13 residues. CDR1 is LNHDA and CDR2 is SQIVND in the germline V gene (reference sequence). Trimming cost V 5 bases and J 5 bases, with 11 bases left between them. CDR3 DNA sequence: TGTGCCAGTAGTCCTCCGGGACTAGATACGCAGTATTGT. Protein: CASSPPGLDTQYC.

There are many counts of this clonotype. The gene calls are TRBV7-9 and TRBJ2-2; D remains unclear. The CDR3 has 10 residues. The V and J ends lost 10 bases and 7 bases respectively, with 7 bases between them. Germline V gene data show CDR1 as SEHNR and CDR2 as FQNEAQ (reference sequence). The CDR3 loop is CATRGGELFF. DNA for the CDR3: TGTGCCACTCGAGGCGGGGAGCTGTTTTTT.

This clonotype turned up a few times. The J gene is TRBJ1-2, the V gene TRBV27; tentatively, D is TRBD1 (5 bases). The ends were cut back, 3 bases at V and 6 bases at J, with 11 bases in the middle. The CDR3 sequence is 13 residues long. CDR1 and CDR2 from the germline V gene are MNHEY and SMNVEV (reference sequence). CDR3 in amino acids: CASSFSRANGYTF. The CDR3 DNA sequence: TGTGCCAGCAGTTTCTCCAGGGCTAATGGCTACACCTTC.

This chain connects TRBV5-5 to TRBJ2-2, with a tentative D call TRBD1 (6 bases). The V end lost 5 bases, the J end lost 4 bases, and 15 bases lay between the germline ends. CDR1 SGHKS and CDR2 YYEKEE come from the germline V gene (reference sequence). The CDR3 is made up of 15 amino acids. The CDR3 DNA reads as TGTGCCAGCAGACTGACGGACAGATCCACCGGGGAGCTGTTTTTT. Translated: CASRLTDRSTGELFF.

This clonotype was seen a few times. This chain connects TRBV12-3 or TRBV12-4 to TRBJ2-3; 7 nucleotides agree with TRBD2. The CDR3 length is 16 residues. After removal of 6 bases from V and 5 bases from J, the junction contained 14 bases not matched to a gene. This CDR3 is CASSTKAGTLVDTQYF. The CDR3 region has the DNA TGTGCCAGCAGCACGAAAGCGGGGACCTTGGTAGATACGCAGTATTTT.

This clonotype turned up a few times. CDR3 DNA sequence: TGTGCCAGCACCCGACACTGGACCCAGTACTTC. Residues: CASTRHWTQYF. This chain joins TRBV6-1 and TRBJ2-5; D gene ambiguous. V lost 7 bases and J 7 bases, leaving 10 bases between the germline ends. Germline values: CDR1 MNHNS, CDR2 SASEGT. The CDR3 spans 11 residues.

This sequence joins TRBV29-1 and TRBJ2-5; TRBD1 matches at 8 bases. CDR1 is SQVTM, CDR2 ANQGSEA, per germline. The trim removed 7 bases at V and 6 bases at J, leaving 7 bases unmatched. This CDR3 is 12 amino acids long. CDR3 sequence reads: CSGEDRVQTQYF. The CDR3 nucleotides read TGCAGCGGAGAGGACAGGGTACAGACCCAGTACTTC.

The CDR3 loop reads CASGLVGAGAFEAFF. Here the CDR3 DNA reads TGTGCTAGTGGTTTGGTTGGGGCAGGGGCCTTTGAAGCTTTCTTT. The chain uses TRBV12-5 and TRBJ1-1, with D possibly TRBD1 on 6 matching bases. The CDR3 contains 15 residues. V gave up 0 bases and J gave up 7 bases, with 15 bases separating them. Germline lookup yields CDR1 LGHNT and CDR2 FRNRAP.

The chain joins TRBV28 to TRBJ2-2; 8 bases are shared with TRBD1. The CDR3 runs 15 residues. The junction had 10 bases not matched to a gene; V was cut back by 8 bases and J by 5 bases. Germline CDR1 is MDHEN and CDR2 is SYDVKM. The CDR3 nucleotides read TGTGCCAGCTTCGGCCAGGGGGCATATACCGGGGAGCTGTTTTTT. Translation: CASFGQGAYTGELFF.

The CDR3 region is CSVDSGLDFGGVQYF. CDR3 bases: TGCAGCGTTGATTCTGGACTAGACTTCGGCGGAGTCCAGTACTTC. The chain employs TRBV29-1 and TRBJ2-5; 7 positions agree with TRBD2. CDR1 and CDR2 from the germline V gene are SQVTM and ANQGSEA. V lost 3 bases and J lost 10; bases outside the gene matches: 17. This CDR3 region has 15 residues.

The chain couples TRBV19 to TRBJ2-3; D perhaps matches TRBD2 (5 bases). The CDR3 is made up of 14 amino acids. Trimming stripped 5 bases from V and 6 bases from J, with 15 bases between. Looked up from germline, CDR1 is LNHDA and CDR2 is SQIVND (reference sequence). This chain's CDR3 is CASSDYTQADTQYF. The CDR3 coding sequence is TGTGCCAGTAGTGACTACACGCAGGCTGATACGCAGTATTTT.

The chain links TRBV7-9 to TRBJ2-1; 8 nucleotides match TRBD2. The V gene end was trimmed by 1 base and the J gene end by 0 bases; junction bases not matched to a gene: 5. This CDR3 comprises 17 residues. Germline assignment: CDR1 SEHNR and CDR2 FQNEAQ (reference sequence). The CDR3 here is CASSLGRSGSSYNEQFF. The CDR3, as DNA: TGTGCCAGCAGCTTAGGAAGGAGCGGGAGCTCCTACAATGAGCAGTTCTTC.

This sequence joins TRBV5-4 and TRBJ2-1; 9 nucleotides agree with TRBD2. V lost 4 bases and J lost 8; bases outside the gene matches: 22. Per germline, CDR1 SGHNT and CDR2 YYREEE (reference sequence). The CDR3 spans 19 residues. CDR3 nucleotides: TGTGCCAGCAGCGGGACTCCCGAGTCACGGCGGGGGGGCCTTTATGAGCAGTTCTTC. Translated, it gives CASSGTPESRRGGLYEQFF.

This clonotype was seen a single time. This may stem from a read error, because a much larger clone lies one nucleotide away. This chain joins TRBV7-6 and TRBJ2-7, with D perhaps TRBD2 (6 bases). The CDR3 extends over 14 amino acids. The V gene's germline CDR1 is SGHVS and CDR2 FNYEAQ. The CDR3 region is CAGSLAAGSGEQYF. CDR3 nucleotides: TGTGCCGGCAGCTTAGCGGCAGGGAGTGGCGAGCAGTACTTC.

The rearrangement uses TRBV2 and TRBJ2-5; possible D gene TRBD2, 5 bases. The germline V and J ends were trimmed by 7 bases and 0 bases, with 12 bases remaining between them. The CDR3 extends over 14 amino acids. Germline V gene lookup returns CDR1 SNHLY and CDR2 FYNNEI. CDR3 protein: CASIQAANQETQYF. CDR3 coding DNA: TGTGCCAGCATCCAAGCGGCCAACCAAGAGACCCAGTACTTC.